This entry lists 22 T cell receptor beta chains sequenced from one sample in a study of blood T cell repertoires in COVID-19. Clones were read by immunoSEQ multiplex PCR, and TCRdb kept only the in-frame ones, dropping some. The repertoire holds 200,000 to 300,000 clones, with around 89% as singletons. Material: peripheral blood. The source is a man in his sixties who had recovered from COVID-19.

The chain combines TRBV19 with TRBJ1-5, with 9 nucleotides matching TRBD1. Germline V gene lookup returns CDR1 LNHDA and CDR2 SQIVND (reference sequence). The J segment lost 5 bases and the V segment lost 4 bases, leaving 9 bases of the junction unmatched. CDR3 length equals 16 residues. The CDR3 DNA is TGTGCCAGTAGTACCCAGACAGGGGGATTTGATCAGCCCCAGCATTTT. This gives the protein CASSTQTGGFDQPQHF.

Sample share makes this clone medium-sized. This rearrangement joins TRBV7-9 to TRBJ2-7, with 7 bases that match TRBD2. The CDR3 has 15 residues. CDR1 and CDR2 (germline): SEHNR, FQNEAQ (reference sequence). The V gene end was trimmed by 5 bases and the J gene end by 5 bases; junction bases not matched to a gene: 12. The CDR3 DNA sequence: TGTGCCAGCAGCGACGGCTGGGAGGGGAGTAACGAGCAGTACTTC. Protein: CASSDGWEGSNEQYF.

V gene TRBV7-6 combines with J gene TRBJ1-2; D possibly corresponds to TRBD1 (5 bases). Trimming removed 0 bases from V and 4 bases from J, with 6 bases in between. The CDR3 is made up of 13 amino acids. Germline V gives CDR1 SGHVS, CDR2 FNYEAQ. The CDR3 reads CASSLAQGYGYTF. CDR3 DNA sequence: TGTGCCAGCAGCTTAGCCCAGGGCTATGGCTACACCTTC. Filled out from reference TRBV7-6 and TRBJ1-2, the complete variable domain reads GAGVSQSPRYKVTKRGQDVALRCDPISGHVSLYWYRQALGQGPEFLTYFNYEAQQDKSGLPNDRFSAERPEGSISTLTIQRTEQRDSAMYRCASSLAQGYGYTFGSGTRLTVV.

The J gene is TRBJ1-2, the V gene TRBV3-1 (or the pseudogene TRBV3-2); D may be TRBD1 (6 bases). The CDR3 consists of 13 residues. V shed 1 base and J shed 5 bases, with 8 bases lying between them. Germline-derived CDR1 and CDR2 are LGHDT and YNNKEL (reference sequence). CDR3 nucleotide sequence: TGTGCCAGCAGCCAAGCACAGGGTTATGGCTACACCTTC. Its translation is CASSQAQGYGYTF.

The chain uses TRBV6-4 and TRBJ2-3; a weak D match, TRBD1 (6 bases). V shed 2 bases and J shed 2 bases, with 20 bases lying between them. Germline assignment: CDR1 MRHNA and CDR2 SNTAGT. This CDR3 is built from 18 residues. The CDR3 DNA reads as TGTGCCAGCAGTGACCCTACTTTCGTAAGGGGGTACACAGATACGCAGTATTTT. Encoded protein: CASSDPTFVRGYTDTQYF.

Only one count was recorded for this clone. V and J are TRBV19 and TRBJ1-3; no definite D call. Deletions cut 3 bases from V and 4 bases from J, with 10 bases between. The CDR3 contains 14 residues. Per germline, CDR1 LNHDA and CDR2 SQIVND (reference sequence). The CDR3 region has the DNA TGTGCCAGTAGTATCCGCAGGCCGGGAAACACCATATATTTT. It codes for CASSIRRPGNTIYF.

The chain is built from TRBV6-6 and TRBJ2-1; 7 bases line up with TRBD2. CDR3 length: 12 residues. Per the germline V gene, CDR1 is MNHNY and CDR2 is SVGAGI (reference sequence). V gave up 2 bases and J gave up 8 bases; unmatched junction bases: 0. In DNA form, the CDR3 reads TGTGCCAGCAGTTACGGGGGGGATGAGCAGTTCTTC. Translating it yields CASSYGGDEQFF.

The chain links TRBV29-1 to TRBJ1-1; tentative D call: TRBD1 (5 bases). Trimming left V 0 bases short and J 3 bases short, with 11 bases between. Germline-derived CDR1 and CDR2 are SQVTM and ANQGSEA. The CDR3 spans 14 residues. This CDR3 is CSVEDRGLHTEAFF. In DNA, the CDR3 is TGCAGCGTTGAAGATCGGGGACTGCACACTGAAGCTTTCTTT.

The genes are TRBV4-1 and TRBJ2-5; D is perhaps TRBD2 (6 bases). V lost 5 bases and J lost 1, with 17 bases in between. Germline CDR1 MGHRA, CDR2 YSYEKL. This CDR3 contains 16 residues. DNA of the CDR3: TGCGCCAGCAGCTCCGCCCAACTAGCCGCCCAAGAGACCCAGTACTTC. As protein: CASSSAQLAAQETQYF.

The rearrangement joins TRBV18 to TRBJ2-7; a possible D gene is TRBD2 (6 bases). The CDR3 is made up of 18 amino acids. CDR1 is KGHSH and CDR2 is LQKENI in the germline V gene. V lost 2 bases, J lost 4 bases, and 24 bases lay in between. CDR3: CASSPFFSAAGRLYEQYF. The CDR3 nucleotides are TGTGCCAGCTCACCATTCTTCTCTGCGGCAGGGAGGTTGTACGAGCAGTACTTC.

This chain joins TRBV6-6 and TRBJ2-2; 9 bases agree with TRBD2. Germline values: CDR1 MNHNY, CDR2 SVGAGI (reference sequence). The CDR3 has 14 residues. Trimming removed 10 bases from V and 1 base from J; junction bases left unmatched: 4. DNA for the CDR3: TGTGCCACCGTTAGCGGGGGGAACACCGGGGAGCTGTTTTTT. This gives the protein CATVSGGNTGELFF.

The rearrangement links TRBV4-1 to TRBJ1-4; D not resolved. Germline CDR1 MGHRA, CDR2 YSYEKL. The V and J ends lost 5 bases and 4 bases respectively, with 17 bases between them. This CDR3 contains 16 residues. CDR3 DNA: TGCGCCAGCAGCAGACTGCCGGTGAGCTTTAATGAAAAACTGTTTTTT. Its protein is CASSRLPVSFNEKLFF.

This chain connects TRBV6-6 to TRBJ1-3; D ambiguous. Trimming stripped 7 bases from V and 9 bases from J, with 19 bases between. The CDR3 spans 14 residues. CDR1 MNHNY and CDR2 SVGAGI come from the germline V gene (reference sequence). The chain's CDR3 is CASTTIIDHGTIYF. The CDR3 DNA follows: TGTGCCAGCACGACTATAATAGACCACGGCACCATATATTTT.

The CDR3 bases are TGCAGCGTTGTCACCAGCGGGGTAGACACCGGGGAGCTGTTTTTT. Translated: CSVVTSGVDTGELFF. V and J are TRBV29-1 and TRBJ2-2; 7 bases map to TRBD2. The length of the CDR3 is 15 residues. V dropped 4 bases and J dropped 3; count of bases not matched to a gene: 8. In germline, CDR1 is SQVTM, CDR2 ANQGSEA.

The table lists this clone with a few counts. CDR3 sequence (DNA): TGTGCCACCAGCAGAGATATGGGACACGAATATAGCAATCAGCCCCAGCATTTT. This gives the protein CATSRDMGHEYSNQPQHF. This chain connects TRBV15 to TRBJ1-5, with D possibly TRBD1 on 6 matching bases. CDR3 length: 18 residues. The ends were cut back, 0 bases at V and 0 bases at J, with 15 bases in the middle. The germline V gene encodes CDR1 LNHNV and CDR2 YYDKDF (reference sequence).

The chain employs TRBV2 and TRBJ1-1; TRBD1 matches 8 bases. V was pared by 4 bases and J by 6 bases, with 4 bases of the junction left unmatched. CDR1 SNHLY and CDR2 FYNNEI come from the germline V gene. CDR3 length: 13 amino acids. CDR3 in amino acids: CASSGTGQSEAFF. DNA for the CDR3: TGTGCCAGCAGTGGGACAGGGCAGTCTGAAGCTTTCTTT.

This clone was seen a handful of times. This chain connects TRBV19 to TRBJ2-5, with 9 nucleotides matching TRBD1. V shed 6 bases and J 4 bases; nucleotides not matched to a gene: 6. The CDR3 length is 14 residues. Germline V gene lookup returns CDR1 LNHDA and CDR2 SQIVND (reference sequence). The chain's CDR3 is CASRPTGGGETQYF. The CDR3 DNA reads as TGTGCCAGTAGACCAACAGGGGGCGGAGAGACCCAGTACTTC.

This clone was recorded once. CDR3 sequence (DNA): TGTGCCAGTGGGACAGGGGCCTCACCCCTCCACTTT. It specifies CASGTGASPLHF. The V and J genes are TRBV19 and TRBJ1-6; 10 bases fit TRBD1. This CDR3 is built from 12 residues. V was pared by 8 bases and J by 10 bases, with 2 bases of the junction left unmatched. From germline, CDR1 is LNHDA and CDR2 SQIVND (reference sequence).

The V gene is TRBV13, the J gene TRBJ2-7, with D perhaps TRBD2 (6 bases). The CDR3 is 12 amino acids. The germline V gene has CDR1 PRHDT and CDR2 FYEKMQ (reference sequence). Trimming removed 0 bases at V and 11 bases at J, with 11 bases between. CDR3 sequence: CASSLGRDWKYF. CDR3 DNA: TGTGCCAGCAGCTTAGGACGGGACTGGAAGTACTTC.

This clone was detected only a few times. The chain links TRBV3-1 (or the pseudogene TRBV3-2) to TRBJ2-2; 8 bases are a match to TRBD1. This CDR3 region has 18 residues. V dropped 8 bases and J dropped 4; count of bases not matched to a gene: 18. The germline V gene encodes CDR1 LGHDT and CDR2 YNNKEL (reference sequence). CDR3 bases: TGTGCCAGCTGCCCCGTGAAGTTCCGGACAGGGAGCACCGGGGAGCTGTTTTTT. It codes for CASCPVKFRTGSTGELFF.

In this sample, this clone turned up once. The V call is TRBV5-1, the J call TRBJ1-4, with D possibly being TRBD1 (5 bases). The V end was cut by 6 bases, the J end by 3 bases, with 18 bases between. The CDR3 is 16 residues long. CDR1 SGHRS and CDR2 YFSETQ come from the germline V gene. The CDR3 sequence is CASNPGLGKANEKLFF. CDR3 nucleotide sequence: TGCGCCAGCAACCCAGGGTTAGGGAAAGCTAATGAAAAACTGTTTTTT.

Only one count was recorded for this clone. In DNA, the CDR3 is TGTGCCAGCAGCTTAATCCTGACAGATACGCAGTATTTT. Protein sequence: CASSLILTDTQYF. This rearrangement joins TRBV7-3 to TRBJ2-3; the D is unclear. The length of the CDR3 is 13 residues. Per the germline V gene, CDR1 is SGHTA and CDR2 is FQGTGA. Trimming cost V 1 base and J 3 bases, with 5 bases left between them.